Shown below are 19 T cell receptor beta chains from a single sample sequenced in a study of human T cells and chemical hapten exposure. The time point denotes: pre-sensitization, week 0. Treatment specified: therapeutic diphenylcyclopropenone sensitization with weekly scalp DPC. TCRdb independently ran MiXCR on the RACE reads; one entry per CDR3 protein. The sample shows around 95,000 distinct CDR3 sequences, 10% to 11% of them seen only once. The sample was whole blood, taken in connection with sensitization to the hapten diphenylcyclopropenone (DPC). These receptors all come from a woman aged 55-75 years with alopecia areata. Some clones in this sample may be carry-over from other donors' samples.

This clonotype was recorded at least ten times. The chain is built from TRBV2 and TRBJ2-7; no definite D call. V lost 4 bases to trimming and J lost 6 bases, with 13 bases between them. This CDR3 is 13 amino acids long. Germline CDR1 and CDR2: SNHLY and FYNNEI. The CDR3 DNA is TGTGCCAGCAGTGTGTGGCTTGTGGCCGAGCAGTACTTC. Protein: CASSVWLVAEQYF.

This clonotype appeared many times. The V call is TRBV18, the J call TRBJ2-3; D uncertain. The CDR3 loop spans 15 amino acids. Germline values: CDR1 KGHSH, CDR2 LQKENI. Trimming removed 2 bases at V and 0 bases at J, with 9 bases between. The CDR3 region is CASSPRAVSTDTQYF. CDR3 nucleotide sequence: TGTGCCAGCTCACCAAGGGCAGTTAGCACAGATACGCAGTATTTT.

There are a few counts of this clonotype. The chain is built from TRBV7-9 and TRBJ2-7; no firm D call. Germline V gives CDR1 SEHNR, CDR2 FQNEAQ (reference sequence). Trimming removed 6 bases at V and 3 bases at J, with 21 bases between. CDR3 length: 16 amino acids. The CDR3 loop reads CASSPAVPPRYYEQYF. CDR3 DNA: TGTGCCAGCAGTCCGGCCGTCCCCCCCCGGTACTACGAGCAGTACTTC.

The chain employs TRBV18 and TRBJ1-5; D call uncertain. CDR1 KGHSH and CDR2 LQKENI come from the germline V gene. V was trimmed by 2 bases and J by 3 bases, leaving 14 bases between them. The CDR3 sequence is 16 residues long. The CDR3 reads CASSPTPPRNNQPQHF. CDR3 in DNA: TGTGCCAGCTCACCAACGCCGCCGAGAAACAATCAGCCCCAGCATTTT.

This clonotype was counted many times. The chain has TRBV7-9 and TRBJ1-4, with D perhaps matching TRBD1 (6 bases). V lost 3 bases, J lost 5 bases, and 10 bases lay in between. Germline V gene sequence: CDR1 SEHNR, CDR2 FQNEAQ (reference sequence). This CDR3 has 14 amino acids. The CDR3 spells CASSLSQGNEKLFF. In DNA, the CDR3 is TGTGCCAGCAGCTTGAGCCAGGGGAATGAAAAACTGTTTTTT.

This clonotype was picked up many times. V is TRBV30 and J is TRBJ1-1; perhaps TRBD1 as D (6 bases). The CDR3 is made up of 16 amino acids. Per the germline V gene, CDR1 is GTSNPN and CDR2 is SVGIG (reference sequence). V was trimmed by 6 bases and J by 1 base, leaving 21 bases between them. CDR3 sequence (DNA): TGTGCCTGTGGACGGGGGTGGACAGACACGAACACTGAAGCTTTCTTT. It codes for CACGRGWTDTNTEAFF.

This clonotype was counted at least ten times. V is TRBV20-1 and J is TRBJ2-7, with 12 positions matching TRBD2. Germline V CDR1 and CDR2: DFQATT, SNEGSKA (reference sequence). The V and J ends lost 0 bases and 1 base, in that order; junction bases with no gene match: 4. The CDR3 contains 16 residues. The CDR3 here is CSARDPGTSGSYEQYF. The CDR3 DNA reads TGCAGTGCTAGAGACCCCGGGACTAGCGGGTCCTACGAGCAGTACTTC.

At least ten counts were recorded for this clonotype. The CDR3 DNA reads TGTGCCAGCAGCTTAGGCCTTCAGCGGACTAGCGGGAGCTCCTACGAGCAGTACTTC. Translation gives CASSLGLQRTSGSSYEQYF. V and J are TRBV7-9 and TRBJ2-7; the match to TRBD2 covers 13 bases. Trimming cost V 1 base and J 0 bases; bases outside gene matches: 9. The CDR3 extends over 19 amino acids. Germline V gene data show CDR1 as SEHNR and CDR2 as FQNEAQ (reference sequence).

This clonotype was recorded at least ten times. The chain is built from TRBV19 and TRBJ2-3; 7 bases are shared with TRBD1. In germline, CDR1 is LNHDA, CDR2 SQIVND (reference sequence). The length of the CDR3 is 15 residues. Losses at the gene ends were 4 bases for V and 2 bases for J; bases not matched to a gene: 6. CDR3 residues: CASSNGQENTDTQYF. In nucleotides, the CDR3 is TGTGCCAGTAGTAACGGACAGGAGAACACAGATACGCAGTATTTT.

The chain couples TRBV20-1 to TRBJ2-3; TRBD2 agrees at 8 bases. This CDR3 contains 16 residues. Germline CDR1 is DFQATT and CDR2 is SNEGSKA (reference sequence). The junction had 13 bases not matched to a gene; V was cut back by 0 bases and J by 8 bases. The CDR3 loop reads CSARDKAGAHRGTQYF. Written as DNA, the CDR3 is TGCAGTGCTAGAGATAAAGCGGGGGCTCACCGGGGTACGCAGTATTTT.

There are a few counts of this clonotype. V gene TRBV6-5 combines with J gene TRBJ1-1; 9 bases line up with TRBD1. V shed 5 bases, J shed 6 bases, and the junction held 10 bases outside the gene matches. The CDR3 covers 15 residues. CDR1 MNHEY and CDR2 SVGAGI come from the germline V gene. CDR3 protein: CASSSAGQGKAEAFF. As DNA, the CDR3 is TGTGCCAGCAGTAGTGCGGGACAGGGTAAGGCTGAAGCTTTCTTT.

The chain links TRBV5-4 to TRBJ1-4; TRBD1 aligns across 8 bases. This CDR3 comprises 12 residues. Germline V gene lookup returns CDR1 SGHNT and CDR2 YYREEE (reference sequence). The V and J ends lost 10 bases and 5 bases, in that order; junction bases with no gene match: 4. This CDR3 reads CAGQGQNEKLFF. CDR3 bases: TGTGCCGGACAGGGACAAAATGAAAAACTGTTTTTT.

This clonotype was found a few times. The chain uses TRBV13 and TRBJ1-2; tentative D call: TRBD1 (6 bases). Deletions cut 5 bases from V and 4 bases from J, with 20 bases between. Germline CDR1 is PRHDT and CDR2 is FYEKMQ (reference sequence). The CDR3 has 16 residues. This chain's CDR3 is CASSEGQNTYLYGYTF. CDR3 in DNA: TGTGCCAGCAGCGAAGGACAGAATACCTACCTCTATGGCTACACCTTC.

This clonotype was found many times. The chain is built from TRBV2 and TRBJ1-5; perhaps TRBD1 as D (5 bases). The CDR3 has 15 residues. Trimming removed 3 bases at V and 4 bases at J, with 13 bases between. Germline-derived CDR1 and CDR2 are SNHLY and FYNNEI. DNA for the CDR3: TGTGCCAGCAGTGAGAAGGGGATACGTAATCAGCCCCAGCATTTT. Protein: CASSEKGIRNQPQHF.

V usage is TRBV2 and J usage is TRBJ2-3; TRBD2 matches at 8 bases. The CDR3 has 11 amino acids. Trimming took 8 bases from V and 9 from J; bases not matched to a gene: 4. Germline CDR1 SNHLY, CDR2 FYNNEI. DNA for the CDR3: TGTGCCAGCCGGGAGGGTGGCACGCAGTATTTT. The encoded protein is CASREGGTQYF.

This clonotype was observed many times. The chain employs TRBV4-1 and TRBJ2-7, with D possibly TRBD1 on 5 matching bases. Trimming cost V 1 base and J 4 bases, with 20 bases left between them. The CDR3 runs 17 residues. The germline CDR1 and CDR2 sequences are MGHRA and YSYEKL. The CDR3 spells CASSQGPPAGNLYEQYF. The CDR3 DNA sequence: TGCGCCAGCAGCCAAGGACCCCCAGCAGGGAATCTGTACGAGCAGTACTTC.

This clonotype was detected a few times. This CDR3 reads CASSVFVGFQPQHF. CDR3 bases: TGTGCCAGCAGTGTCTTCGTAGGGTTTCAGCCCCAGCATTTT. The chain has TRBV6-4 and TRBJ1-5; D unresolved. The V and J ends lost 4 bases and 6 bases respectively, with 13 bases between them. Germline CDR1 is MRHNA and CDR2 is SNTAGT. CDR3 length equals 14 residues.

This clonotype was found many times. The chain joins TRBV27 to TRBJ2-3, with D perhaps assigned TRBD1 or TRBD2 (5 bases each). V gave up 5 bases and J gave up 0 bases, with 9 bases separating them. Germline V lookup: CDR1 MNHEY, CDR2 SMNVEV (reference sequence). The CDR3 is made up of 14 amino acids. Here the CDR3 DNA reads TGTGCCAGCAGTACCCGGGACAGCACAGATACGCAGTATTTT. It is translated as CASSTRDSTDTQYF.

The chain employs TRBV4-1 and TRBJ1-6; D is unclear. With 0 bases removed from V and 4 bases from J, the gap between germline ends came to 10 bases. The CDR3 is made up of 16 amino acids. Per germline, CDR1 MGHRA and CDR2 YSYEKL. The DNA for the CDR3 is TGCGCCAGCAGCCAAGAGGGTAGTGGATATAATTCACCCCTCCACTTT. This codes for CASSQEGSGYNSPLHF.